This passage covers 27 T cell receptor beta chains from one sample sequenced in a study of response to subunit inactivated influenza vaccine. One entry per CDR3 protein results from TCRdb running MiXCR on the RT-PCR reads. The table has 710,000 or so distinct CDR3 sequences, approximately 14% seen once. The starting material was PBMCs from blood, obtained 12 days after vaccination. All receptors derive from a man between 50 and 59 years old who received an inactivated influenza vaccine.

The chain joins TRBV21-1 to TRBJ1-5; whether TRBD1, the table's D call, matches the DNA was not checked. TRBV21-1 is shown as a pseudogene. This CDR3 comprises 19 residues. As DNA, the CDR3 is TGTGCCAACCGAGGGAAGGGGACAGCCCCTAAGTACCGCAATCAGCCCCAGCATTTT. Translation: CANRGKGTAPKYRNQPQHF.

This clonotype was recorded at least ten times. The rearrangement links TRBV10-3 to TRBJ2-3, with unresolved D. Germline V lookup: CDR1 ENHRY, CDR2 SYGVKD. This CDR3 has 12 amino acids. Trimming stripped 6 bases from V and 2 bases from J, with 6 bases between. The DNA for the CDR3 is TGTGCCATCAGCCTCAACACAGATACGCAGTATTTT. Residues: CAISLNTDTQYF.

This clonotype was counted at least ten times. The CDR3 sequence is CASSASGSSSYNEQFF. In DNA, the CDR3 is TGTGCCAGCAGCGCTAGCGGTAGTAGCTCCTACAATGAGCAGTTCTTC. The genes are TRBV9 and TRBJ2-1; 7 nucleotides match TRBD2. Germline values: CDR1 SGDLS, CDR2 YYNGEE. The length of the CDR3 is 16 residues. The ends lost 3 bases at V and 0 bases at J; junction bases unmatched: 6.

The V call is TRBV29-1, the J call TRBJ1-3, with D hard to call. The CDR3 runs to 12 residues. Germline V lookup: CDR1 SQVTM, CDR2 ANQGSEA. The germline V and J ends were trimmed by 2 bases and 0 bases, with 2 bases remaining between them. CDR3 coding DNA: TGCAGCGTTGAACTCTCTGGAAACACCATATATTTT. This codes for CSVELSGNTIYF.

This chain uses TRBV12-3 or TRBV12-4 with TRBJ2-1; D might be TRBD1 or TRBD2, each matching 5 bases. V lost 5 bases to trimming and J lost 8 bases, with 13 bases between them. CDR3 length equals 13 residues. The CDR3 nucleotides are TGTGCCAGCAGTAAGGGACCTCGGGATGAGCAGTTCTTC. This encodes CASSKGPRDEQFF.

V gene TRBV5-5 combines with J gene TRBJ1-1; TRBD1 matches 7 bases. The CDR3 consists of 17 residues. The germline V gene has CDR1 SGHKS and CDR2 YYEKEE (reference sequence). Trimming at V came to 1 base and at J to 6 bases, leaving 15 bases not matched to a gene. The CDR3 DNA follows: TGTGCCAGCAGCTTGACCCCTTTTATTAGACAGGGAGCTGAAGCTTTCTTT. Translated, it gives CASSLTPFIRQGAEAFF. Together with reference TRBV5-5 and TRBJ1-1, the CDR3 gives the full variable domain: DAGVTQSPTHLIKTRGQQVTLRCSPISGHKSVSWYQQVLGQGPQFIFQYYEKEERGRGNFPDRFSARQFPNYSSELNVNALLLGDSALYLCASSLTPFIRQGAEAFFGQGTRLTVV.

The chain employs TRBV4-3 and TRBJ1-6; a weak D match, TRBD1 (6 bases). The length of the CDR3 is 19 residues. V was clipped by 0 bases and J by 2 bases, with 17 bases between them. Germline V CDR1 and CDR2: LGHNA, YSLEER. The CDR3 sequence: CASSQDPRVGGTYNSPLHF. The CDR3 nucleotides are TGCGCCAGCAGCCAAGACCCCCGGGTAGGGGGAACCTATAATTCACCCCTCCACTTT.

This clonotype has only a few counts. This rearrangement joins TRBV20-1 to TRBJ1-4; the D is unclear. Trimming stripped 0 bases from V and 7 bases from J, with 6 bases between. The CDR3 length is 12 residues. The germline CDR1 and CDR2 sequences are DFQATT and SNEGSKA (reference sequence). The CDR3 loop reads CSARDQREKLFF. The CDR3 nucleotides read TGCAGTGCTAGAGACCAGCGTGAAAAACTGTTTTTT.

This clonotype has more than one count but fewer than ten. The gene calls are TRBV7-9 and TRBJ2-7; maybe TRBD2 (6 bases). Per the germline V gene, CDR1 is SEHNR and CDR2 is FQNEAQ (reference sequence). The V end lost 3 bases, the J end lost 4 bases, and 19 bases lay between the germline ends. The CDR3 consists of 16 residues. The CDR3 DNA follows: TGTGCCAGCAGCTTCCCTCGGAGGGGAAACTCTTACGAGCAGTACTTC. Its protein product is CASSFPRRGNSYEQYF.

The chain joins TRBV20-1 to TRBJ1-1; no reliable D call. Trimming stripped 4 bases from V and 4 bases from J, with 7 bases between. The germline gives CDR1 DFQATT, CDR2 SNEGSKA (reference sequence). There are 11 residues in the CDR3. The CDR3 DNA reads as TGCAGTGCTATGGGGAGCACTGAAGCTTTCTTT. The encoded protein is CSAMGSTEAFF.

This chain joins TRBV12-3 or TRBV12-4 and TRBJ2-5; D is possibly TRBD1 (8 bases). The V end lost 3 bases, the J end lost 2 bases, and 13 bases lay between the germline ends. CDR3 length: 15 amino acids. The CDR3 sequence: CASSFYRGGQETQYF. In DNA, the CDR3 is TGTGCCAGCAGTTTTTACAGGGGGGGACAAGAGACCCAGTACTTC.

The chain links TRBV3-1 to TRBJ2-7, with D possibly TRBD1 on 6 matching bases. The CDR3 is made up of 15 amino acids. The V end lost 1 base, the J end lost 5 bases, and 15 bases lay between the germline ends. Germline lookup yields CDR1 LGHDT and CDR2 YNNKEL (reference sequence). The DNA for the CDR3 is TGTGCCAGCAGCCAAGCCTGGGACACCCTTCACGAGCAGTACTTC. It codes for CASSQAWDTLHEQYF.

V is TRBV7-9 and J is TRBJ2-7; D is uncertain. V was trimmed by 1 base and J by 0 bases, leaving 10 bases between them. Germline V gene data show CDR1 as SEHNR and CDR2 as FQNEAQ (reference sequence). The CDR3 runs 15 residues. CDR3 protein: CASSLGHRSSYEQYF. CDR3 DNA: TGTGCCAGCAGCTTAGGTCACCGGAGCTCCTACGAGCAGTACTTC.

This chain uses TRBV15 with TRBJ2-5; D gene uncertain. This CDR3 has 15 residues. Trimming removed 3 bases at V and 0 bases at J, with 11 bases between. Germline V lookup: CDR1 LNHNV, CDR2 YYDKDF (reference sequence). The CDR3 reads CATSRRTVYQETQYF. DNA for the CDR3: TGTGCCACCAGCAGGAGAACAGTGTACCAAGAGACCCAGTACTTC.

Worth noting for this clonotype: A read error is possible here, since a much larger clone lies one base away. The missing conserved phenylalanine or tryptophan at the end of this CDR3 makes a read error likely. The CDR3 DNA follows: TGCGCCAGCAGCATCGGGACTGGGATTCGTGGCACTGAAGCTTTCATT. This codes for CASSIGTGIRGTEAFI. V gene TRBV5-1 combines with J gene TRBJ1-1; tentative D call: TRBD1 (5 bases). Germline CDR1 and CDR2: SGHRS and YFSETQ. The CDR3 contains 16 residues. V lost 4 bases and J lost 4, with 20 bases in between.

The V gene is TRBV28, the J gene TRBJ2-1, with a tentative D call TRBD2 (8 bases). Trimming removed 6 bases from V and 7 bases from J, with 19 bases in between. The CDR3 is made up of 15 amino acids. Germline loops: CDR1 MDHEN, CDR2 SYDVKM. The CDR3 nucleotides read TGTGCCAGCAGCACAGGGGACAGCGGGGGTAATGAGCAGTTCTTC. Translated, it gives CASSTGDSGGNEQFF.

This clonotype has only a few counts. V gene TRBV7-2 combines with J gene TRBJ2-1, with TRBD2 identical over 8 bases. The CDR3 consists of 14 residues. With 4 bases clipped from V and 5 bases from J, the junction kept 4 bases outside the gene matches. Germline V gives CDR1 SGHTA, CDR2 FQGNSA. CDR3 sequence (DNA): TGTGCCAGCAGCTCGGGGGGGCCCCACAATGAGCAGTTCTTC. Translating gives CASSSGGPHNEQFF.

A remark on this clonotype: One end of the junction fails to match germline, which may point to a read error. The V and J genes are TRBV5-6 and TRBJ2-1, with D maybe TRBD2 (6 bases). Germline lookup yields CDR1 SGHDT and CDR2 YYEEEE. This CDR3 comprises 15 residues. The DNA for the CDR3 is TGTGCCAGAAGCTTTGGAGGGAGCTCCTACAATGAGCAGTTCTTC. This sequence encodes CARSFGGSSYNEQFF.

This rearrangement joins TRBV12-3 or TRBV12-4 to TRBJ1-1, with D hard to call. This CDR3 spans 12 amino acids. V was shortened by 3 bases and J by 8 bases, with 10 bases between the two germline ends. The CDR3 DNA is TGTGCCAGCAGTTTCCCCCCTCAGGAAGCTTTCTTT. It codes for CASSFPPQEAFF.

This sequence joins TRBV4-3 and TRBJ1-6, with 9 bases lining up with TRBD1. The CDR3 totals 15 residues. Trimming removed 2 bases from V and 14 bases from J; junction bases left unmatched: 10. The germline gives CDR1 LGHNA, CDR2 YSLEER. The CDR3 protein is CASSQPGTGIESLHF. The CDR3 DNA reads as TGCGCCAGCAGCCAACCTGGGACAGGGATAGAATCCCTCCACTTT.

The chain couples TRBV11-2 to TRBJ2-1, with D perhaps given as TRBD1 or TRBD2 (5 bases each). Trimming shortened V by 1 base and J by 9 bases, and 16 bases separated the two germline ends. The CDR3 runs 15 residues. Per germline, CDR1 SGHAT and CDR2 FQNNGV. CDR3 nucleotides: TGTGCCAGCAGCTTAGTTACTGGGGGACGGGGTGAGCAGTTCTTC. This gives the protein CASSLVTGGRGEQFF.

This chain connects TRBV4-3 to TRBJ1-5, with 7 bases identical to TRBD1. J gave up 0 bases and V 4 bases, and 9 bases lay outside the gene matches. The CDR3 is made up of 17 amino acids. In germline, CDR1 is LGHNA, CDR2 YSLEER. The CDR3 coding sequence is TGCGCCAGCAGCCCTTACTCGACAGGGAATAGCAATCAGCCCCAGCATTTT. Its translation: CASSPYSTGNSNQPQHF.

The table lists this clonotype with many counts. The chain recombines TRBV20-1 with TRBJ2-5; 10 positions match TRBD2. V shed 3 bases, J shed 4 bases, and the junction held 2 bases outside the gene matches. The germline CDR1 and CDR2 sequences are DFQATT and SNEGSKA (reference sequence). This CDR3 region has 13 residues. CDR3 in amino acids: CSASPSGRETQYF. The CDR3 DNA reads TGCAGTGCTAGTCCTAGCGGGAGAGAGACCCAGTACTTC.

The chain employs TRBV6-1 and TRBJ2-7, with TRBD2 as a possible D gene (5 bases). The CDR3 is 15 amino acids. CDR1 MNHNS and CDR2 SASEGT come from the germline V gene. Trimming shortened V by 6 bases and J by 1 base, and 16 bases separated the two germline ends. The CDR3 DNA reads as TGTGCCAGCAGCCGCGGTGGGAGTACGTCCTACGAGCAGTACTTC. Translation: CASSRGGSTSYEQYF.

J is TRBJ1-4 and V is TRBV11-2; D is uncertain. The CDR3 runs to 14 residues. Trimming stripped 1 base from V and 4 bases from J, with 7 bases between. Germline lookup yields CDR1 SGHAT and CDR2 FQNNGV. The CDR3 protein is CASSLGRHNEKLFF. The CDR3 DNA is TGTGCCAGCAGCTTAGGTCGGCATAATGAAAAACTGTTTTTT. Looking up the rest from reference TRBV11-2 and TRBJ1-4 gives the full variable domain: EAGVAQSPRYKIIEKRQSVAFWCNPISGHATLYWYQQILGQGPKLLIQFQNNGVVDDSQLPKDRFSAERLKGVDSTLKIQPAKLEDSAVYLCASSLGRHNEKLFFGSGTQLSVL.

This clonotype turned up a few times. The DNA of the CDR3 is TGCGCCAGCAGCCAAGATAACAGGGTAGACCACGAGCAGTACTTC. Encoded protein: CASSQDNRVDHEQYF. This chain uses TRBV4-3 with TRBJ2-7; tentative D call: TRBD1 (6 bases). The CDR3 runs 15 residues. Germline V lookup: CDR1 LGHNA, CDR2 YSLEER. Trimming took 0 bases from V and 5 from J, leaving 14 bases between them.

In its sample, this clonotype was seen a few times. In DNA form, the CDR3 reads TGTGCCATCAGTGCCCCAGGGGAGACCCAGTACTTC. This sequence encodes CAISAPGETQYF. This chain uses TRBV10-3 with TRBJ2-5; D is perhaps TRBD1 (5 bases). There are 12 residues in the CDR3. The V end was cut by 4 bases, the J end by 5 bases, with 8 bases between. Germline V gene lookup returns CDR1 ENHRY and CDR2 SYGVKD.